The present T cell receptor (beta chain) was sequenced within a study of blood T cells in healthy people across ages. Germline V gene lookup returns CDR1 SGHRS and CDR2 YFSETQ. The CDR3 extends over 15 amino acids. The V and J ends lost 4 bases and 4 bases respectively, with 17 bases between them. The second PCR ran about 6 to 11 cycles with a sample-barcoded 5' primer and J-beta primers. Individual samples furnished no less than 3 million CDR3-containing paired-end reads apiece. TCRdb re-derived calls from the 5' RACE reads in MiXCR, one entry per CDR3 protein. The table lists hundreds of thousands of distinct CDR3 sequences, roughly half of them singletons.

Sequenced sample: blood. The chain carries TRBV5-1 and TRBJ2-5; maybe TRBD2 (5 bases). The receptor was derived from a woman older than 75 in good health. CDR3: CASSRGTGGGETQYF. In DNA, the CDR3 is TGCGCCAGCAGCCGGGGAACGGGCGGAGGAGAGACCCAGTACTTC.